The following is a T cell receptor beta chain sequence with its context. The data originate from a study of blood T cell repertoires in COVID-19. Study at large: Acute and convalescent COVID-19 specimens originated in the United States, Italy and Spain. T cells, B-cell-depleted T cells, or PBMCs provided the cDNA or gDNA that served as material.

CDR1 and CDR2 (germline): LNHDA, SQIVND (reference sequence). The V and J ends lost 5 bases and 4 bases, in that order; junction bases with no gene match: 4. The CDR3 runs 14 residues. Here immunoSEQ multiplex PCR was the method, and the copy in TCRdb shows in-frame clones only, minus some. The table lists 140,000 or so clones, 65% to 90% of them singletons. This sequence originates from a human donor in a cohort sampled during active COVID-19. Sequences were obtained from peripheral blood. The J gene is TRBJ1-2, the V gene TRBV19; 10 bases map to TRBD1. DNA of the CDR3: TGTGCCAGTAGTCCCGACAGGGGGCCCTATGGCTACACCTTC. Translation gives CASSPDRGPYGYTF.